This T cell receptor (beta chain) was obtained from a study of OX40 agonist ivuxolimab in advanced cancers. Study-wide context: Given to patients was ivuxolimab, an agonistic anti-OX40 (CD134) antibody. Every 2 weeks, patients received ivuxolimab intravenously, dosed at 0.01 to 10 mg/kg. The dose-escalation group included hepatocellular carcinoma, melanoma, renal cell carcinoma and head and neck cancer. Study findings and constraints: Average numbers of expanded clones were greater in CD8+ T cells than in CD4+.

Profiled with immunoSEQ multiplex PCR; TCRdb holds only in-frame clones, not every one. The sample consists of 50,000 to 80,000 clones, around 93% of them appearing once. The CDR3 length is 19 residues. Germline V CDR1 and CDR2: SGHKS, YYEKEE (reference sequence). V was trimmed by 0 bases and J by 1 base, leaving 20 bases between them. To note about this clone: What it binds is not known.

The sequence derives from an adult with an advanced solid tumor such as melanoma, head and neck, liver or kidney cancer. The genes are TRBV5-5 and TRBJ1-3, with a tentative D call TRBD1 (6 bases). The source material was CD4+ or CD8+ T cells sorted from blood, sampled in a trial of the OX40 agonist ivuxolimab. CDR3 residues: CASSLAGLGGAGSGNTIYF. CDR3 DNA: TGTGCCAGCAGCTTGGCCGGATTGGGGGGCGCAGGTTCTGGAAACACCATATATTTT.